Listed here are 21 T cell receptor beta chains from one sample, sequenced in a study of cytomegalovirus exposure and HLA in healthy donors. PCR used 60 Vbeta primers and 13 Jbeta primers. Clones were read by immunoSEQ multiplex PCR, and TCRdb kept only the in-frame ones, dropping some. The sample has about 140,000 clones; roughly 80% are singletons. Sequenced: PBMCs. These receptors were collected from a man younger than 30 in good health and CMV-seronegative.

This clone was detected once. The chain uses TRBV15 and TRBJ1-2, with a tentative D call TRBD1 (5 bases). Trimming removed 0 bases at V and 4 bases at J, with 15 bases between. The V gene's germline CDR1 is LNHNV and CDR2 YYDKDF (reference sequence). CDR3 length: 16 amino acids. CDR3 sequence (DNA): TGTGCCACCAGCAGAGATAGGGGCGGACGGAGCTATGGCTACACCTTC. As protein: CATSRDRGGRSYGYTF.

The chain recombines TRBV29-1 with TRBJ2-5; D is perhaps TRBD2 (7 bases). This CDR3 contains 12 residues. Trimming removed 2 bases from V and 5 bases from J, with 9 bases in between. Germline CDR1 and CDR2: SQVTM and ANQGSEA. Written as DNA, the CDR3 is TGCAGCGTTGAAAAGGGGGGGGAGACCCAGTACTTC. Translated, it gives CSVEKGGETQYF.

This chain links TRBV4-1 with TRBJ2-5; the match to TRBD2 covers 14 bases. The CDR3 sequence is 19 residues long. Germline-derived CDR1 and CDR2 are MGHRA and YSYEKL. Trimming cost V 4 bases and J 5 bases; bases outside gene matches: 15. The CDR3 region has the DNA TGCGCCAGCAGCCCACCAACCGGGACTAGCGGGGGTCCTACGGAGACCCAGTACTTC. Amino acids: CASSPPTGTSGGPTETQYF.

This clone was detected only a few times. V usage is TRBV6-6 and J usage is TRBJ1-1, with TRBD1 matching over 7 bases. The junction had 10 bases not matched to a gene; V was cut back by 5 bases and J by 1 base. The CDR3 loop spans 16 amino acids. CDR1 and CDR2 from the germline V gene are MNHNY and SVGAGI (reference sequence). CDR3 sequence reads: CASSRGQVLANTEAFF. The CDR3 DNA sequence: TGTGCCAGCAGTCGCGGACAGGTACTAGCGAACACTGAAGCTTTCTTT.

This clone was observed a few times. V and J are TRBV30 and TRBJ1-5; unclear D gene. Germline CDR1 reads GTSNPN; CDR2 reads SVGIG (reference sequence). V shed 2 bases and J shed 0 bases, with 8 bases lying between them. The CDR3 consists of 14 residues. This chain's CDR3 is CAWSSANSNQPQHF. Written as DNA, the CDR3 is TGTGCCTGGAGTAGCGCTAATAGCAATCAGCCCCAGCATTTT.

This clone occurred many times. The V and J genes are TRBV19 and TRBJ1-4, with D perhaps TRBD1 (5 bases). There are 13 residues in the CDR3. Trimming left V 10 bases short and J 2 bases short, with 11 bases between. From germline, CDR1 is LNHDA and CDR2 SQIVND (reference sequence). The CDR3 DNA sequence: TGTGCCACCCGGGGGTTGACTAATGAAAAACTGTTTTTT. Protein: CATRGLTNEKLFF.

This sequence joins TRBV5-1 and TRBJ2-5; 8 bases fit TRBD2. The V segment lost 6 bases and the J segment 0 bases; nucleotides outside the gene matches: 7. CDR3 size: 15 residues. Germline CDR1 and CDR2: SGHRS and YFSETQ. CDR3 DNA sequence: TGCGCCAGCACCACCGGGGGGGGGTACCAAGAGACCCAGTACTTC. This translates into CASTTGGGYQETQYF.

The gene calls are TRBV19 and TRBJ1-1; 10 bases agree with TRBD1. Germline-derived CDR1 and CDR2 are LNHDA and SQIVND (reference sequence). The V gene end was trimmed by 5 bases and the J gene end by 4 bases; junction bases not matched to a gene: 1. The CDR3 totals 13 residues. The CDR3 DNA follows: TGTGCCAGTAGTTGGACAGGGGGCACTGAAGCTTTCTTT. This translates into CASSWTGGTEAFF.

The rearrangement links TRBV7-9 to TRBJ1-1; D gene ambiguous. V shed 3 bases and J shed 4 bases, with 15 bases lying between them. Per the germline V gene, CDR1 is SEHNR and CDR2 is FQNEAQ (reference sequence). The CDR3 consists of 15 residues. CDR3 DNA: TGTGCCAGCAGCTTCCCCCCCCTAAAAGTCACTGAAGCTTTCTTT. This gives the protein CASSFPPLKVTEAFF.

The J gene is TRBJ1-5, the V gene TRBV4-1; maybe TRBD1 (5 bases). This CDR3 region has 16 residues. V lost 4 bases, J lost 4 bases, and 17 bases lay in between. Looked up from germline, CDR1 is MGHRA and CDR2 is YSYEKL. The CDR3 nucleotides are TGCGCCAGCAGCCCTTGGGGAGGGGAGGGGAATCAGCCCCAGCATTTT. Its protein is CASSPWGGEGNQPQHF.

The chain is built from TRBV25-1 and TRBJ1-4; no reliable D call. Trimming left V 2 bases short and J 4 bases short, with 8 bases between. CDR3 length equals 14 residues. CDR1 is MGHDK and CDR2 is SYGVNS in the germline V gene. The CDR3 region has the DNA TGTGCCAGCAGTGAAGTATCCCGTAATGAAAAACTGTTTTTT. This codes for CASSEVSRNEKLFF. The whole variable domain, filled in from reference TRBV25-1 and TRBJ1-4, reads EADIYQTPRYLVIGTGKKITLECSQTMGHDKMYWYQQDPGMELHLIHYSYGVNSTEKGDLSSESTVSRIRTEHFPLTLESARPSHTSQYLCASSEVSRNEKLFFGSGTQLSVL.

The rearrangement uses TRBV6-6 and TRBJ2-3; possibly TRBD1 for D (6 bases). The CDR3 extends over 14 amino acids. V lost 11 bases and J 3 bases, leaving 18 bases between the germline ends. Germline V gene lookup returns CDR1 MNHNY and CDR2 SVGAGI (reference sequence). As DNA, the CDR3 is TGTGCCCTGGGGAAGGACAGCCCGACAGATACGCAGTATTTT. It translates to CALGKDSPTDTQYF.

The chain joins TRBV6-5 to TRBJ1-4; tentatively, D is TRBD1 (6 bases). V was cut by 6 bases and J by 7 bases, with 12 bases left in between. From germline, CDR1 is MNHEY and CDR2 SVGAGI. The CDR3 spans 13 residues. CDR3 amino acids: CASRSTGGEKLFF. The CDR3 DNA follows: TGTGCCAGCAGGTCGACAGGAGGTGAAAAACTGTTTTTT.

The CDR3 loop is CASRPPGQAYEQYF. CDR3 DNA: TGTGCCAGCAGACCACCGGGACAGGCCTACGAGCAGTACTTC. The J gene is TRBJ2-7, the V gene TRBV7-2, with 8 nucleotides matching TRBD1. Germline loops: CDR1 SGHTA, CDR2 FQGNSA. The CDR3 contains 14 residues. Trimming cost V 6 bases and J 2 bases; bases outside gene matches: 6. Full variable domain (rest looked up from reference TRBV7-2 and TRBJ2-7): GAGVSQSPSNKVTEKGKDVELRCDPISGHTALYWYRQSLGQGLEFLIYFQGNSAPDKSGLPSDRFSAERTGGSVSTLTIQRTQQEDSAVYLCASRPPGQAYEQYFGPGTRLTVT.

J is TRBJ1-1 and V is TRBV7-9; D is unclear. V dropped 2 bases and J dropped 6 bases, with 13 bases sitting between them. This CDR3 is built from 14 residues. Germline CDR1 SEHNR, CDR2 FQNEAQ (reference sequence). CDR3 sequence: CASSLQTDGAEAFF. CDR3 DNA sequence: TGTGCCAGCAGCTTACAGACGGACGGGGCTGAAGCTTTCTTT.

The J gene is TRBJ2-7, the V gene TRBV10-3, with TRBD1 matching 7 bases. V shed 3 bases, J shed 3 bases, and the junction held 5 bases outside the gene matches. There are 14 residues in the CDR3. Germline CDR1 ENHRY, CDR2 SYGVKD. The CDR3 DNA reads TGTGCCATCAGTGAAGGTGCAGGGGGCTACGAGCAGTACTTC. It codes for CAISEGAGGYEQYF.

The sample holds a few counts of this clone. The CDR3 spells CASSQDAGYASSYNSPLHF. CDR3 nucleotide sequence: TGCGCCAGCAGCCAAGATGCAGGGTATGCCAGCTCCTATAATTCACCCCTCCACTTT. V and J are TRBV4-3 and TRBJ1-6, with D perhaps TRBD1 (5 bases). This CDR3 has 19 residues. Germline lookup yields CDR1 LGHNA and CDR2 YSLEER. The V and J ends lost 0 bases and 0 bases respectively, with 15 bases between them.

CDR3 sequence: CSVEAGARTDTQYF. The CDR3 DNA follows: TGCAGCGTTGAAGCAGGGGCGCGGACAGATACGCAGTATTTT. V is TRBV29-1 and J is TRBJ2-3; TRBD1 might be the D (6 bases). Trimming left V 1 base short and J 3 bases short, with 11 bases between. There are 14 residues in the CDR3. CDR1 is SQVTM and CDR2 is ANQGSEA in the germline V gene.

The chain has TRBV25-1 and TRBJ1-5; 8 nucleotides line up with TRBD1. Losses at the gene ends were 8 bases for V and 4 bases for J; bases not matched to a gene: 4. The CDR3 is 13 residues long. In germline, CDR1 is MGHDK, CDR2 SYGVNS. The CDR3 sequence is CASRQGFNQPQHF. In DNA form, the CDR3 reads TGTGCCAGCCGACAGGGGTTTAATCAGCCCCAGCATTTT.

A few counts support this clone. The chain carries TRBV25-1 and TRBJ1-1, with 7 bases that match TRBD1. J gave up 7 bases and V 6 bases, and 5 bases lay outside the gene matches. Looked up from germline, CDR1 is MGHDK and CDR2 is SYGVNS. The CDR3 is 12 residues long. The CDR3 sequence: CASRRTGLEAFF. The DNA of the CDR3 is TGTGCCAGCAGACGGACAGGTCTTGAAGCTTTCTTT.

This clone was detected only a few times. The V and J genes are TRBV5-4 and TRBJ1-2; D uncertain. Germline CDR1 SGHNT, CDR2 YYREEE (reference sequence). V lost 10 bases, J lost 2 bases, and 15 bases lay in between. CDR3 size: 13 residues. The CDR3 DNA reads as TGTGCCTACAGAGGGCAGACGAACTATGGCTACACCTTC. It specifies CAYRGQTNYGYTF.